This is a list of T cell receptor beta chains from one sample in a study of shared clonotypes between healthy human individuals. The protocol was immunoSEQ multiplex PCR, while the TCRdb copy is restricted to in-frame clones and leaves out a portion. This repertoire shows roughly 500,000 clones, 95% to 97% found once; its top ten account for under 0.06%. The sequenced sample was naive CD4+ T cells sorted from blood. The receptors were sampled from a woman in her twenties or thirties in good health. CDR3s include the opening cysteine and the closing phenylalanine or tryptophan.

J: TRBJ1-4; V: TRBV5-1; CDR3: CASSLIDSRQGKLFF
J: TRBJ1-1; V: TRBV6-4; CDR3: CASRPESTLNTEAFF
J: TRBJ2-1; V: TRBV4-1; CDR3: CASSQEGWRGGEQFF
J: TRBJ2-6; V: TRBV27; CDR3: CASSRGRGANVLTF
J: TRBJ1-2; V: TRBV6-4; CDR3: CASSNRESGYTF
J: TRBJ2-6; V: TRBV5-1; CDR3: CASSLYISSGANVLTF
J: TRBJ1-2; V: TRBV28; CDR3: CASSHRQGAYGYTF
J: TRBJ2-6; V: TRBV7-9; CDR3: CASSLVQGVPSGANVLTF
J: TRBJ2-5; V: TRBV2; CDR3: CASRNQGQRRGTQYF
J: TRBJ2-5; V: TRBV29-1; CDR3: CSATLKTQYF
J: TRBJ2-1; V: TRBV10-3; CDR3: CAISAAGAFEYNEQFF
J: TRBJ2-1; V: TRBV19; CDR3: CASSMRAEVSNEQFF
J: TRBJ1-2; V: TRBV7-9; CDR3: CASSKSTTNYGYTF
J: TRBJ2-1; V: TRBV13; CDR3: CASRGGGRGGEQFF
J: TRBJ2-7; V: TRBV6-1; CDR3: CASVKTGGLVHEQYF
J: TRBJ2-7; V: TRBV5-6; CDR3: CASSSPGLAGGPDEQYF
J: TRBJ1-4; V: TRBV14; CDR3: CASSQDGTGRREKLFF
J: TRBJ1-5; V: TRBV4-1; CDR3: CASSHIGQGVLQPQHF
J: TRBJ1-2; V: TRBV28; CDR3: CASSLLGGIGYTF
J: TRBJ1-4; V: TRBV4-1; CDR3: CASSQGFGQNNEKLFF
J: TRBJ2-4; V: TRBV5-1; CDR3: CASSLWTGGFDKNIQYF
J: TRBJ2-5; V: TRBV7-9; CDR3: CASSVPGRGTQYF
J: TRBJ2-7; V: TRBV7-2; CDR3: CASSATYEQYF
J: TRBJ2-1; V: TRBV27; CDR3: CASSFRPINEQFF
J: TRBJ1-2; V: TRBV5-4; CDR3: CASSRADRYYGYTF
J: TRBJ1-4; V: TRBV7-9; CDR3: CASSPRATNEKLFF
J: TRBJ2-1; V: TRBV10-3; CDR3: CAIKSSTGENNEQFF
J: TRBJ2-3; V: TRBV7-9; CDR3: CASSSRGGLAESTDTQYF
J: TRBJ2-2; V: TRBV6-5; CDR3: CASSRVGDTGELFF
J: TRBJ2-2; V: TRBV11-2; CDR3: CASSPGTTPSNTGELFF
J: TRBJ1-1; V: TRBV18; CDR3: CASSPGQEAFF
J: TRBJ2-7; V: TRBV30; CDR3: CAWNWAGAYEQYF
J: TRBJ2-7; V: TRBV11-2; CDR3: CASSLAPTSGYEQYF
J: TRBJ2-7; V: TRBV10-2; CDR3: CASSETSRVDLIDEQYF
J: TRBJ1-2; V: TRBV27; CDR3: CASSSGRKNYGYTF
J: TRBJ1-1; V: TRBV2; CDR3: CASPTGAMGTEAFF
J: TRBJ2-1; V: TRBV7-8; CDR3: CASSTASGGRSYNEQFF
J: TRBJ2-1; V: TRBV5-1; CDR3: CASSNPGARNEQFF
J: TRBJ1-1; V: TRBV19; CDR3: CASSSIALPNTEAFF
J: TRBJ1-5; V: TRBV5-1; CDR3: CASSLGTGMDNQPQHF
J: TRBJ1-1; V: TRBV25-1; CDR3: CASGDRVTEAFF
J: TRBJ1-6; V: TRBV28; CDR3: CASSWDRENSPLHF
J: TRBJ1-4; V: TRBV11-2; CDR3: CASSLSTGANEKLFF
J: TRBJ2-7; V: TRBV27; CDR3: CASRPDEREQYF
J: TRBJ2-1; V: TRBV30; CDR3: CAWTTLYNEQFF
J: TRBJ2-7; V: TRBV6-4; CDR3: CASSEPGTTKNEQYF
J: TRBJ1-5; V: TRBV2; CDR3: CASTRELNQPQHF
J: TRBJ1-5; V: TRBV18; CDR3: CASTSGEEDQPQHF
J: TRBJ2-1; V: TRBV5-8; CDR3: CASRSQGRGMWEQFF
J: TRBJ2-3; V: TRBV19; CDR3: CASSTSSDTQYF
J: TRBJ1-5; V: TRBV28; CDR3: CASSHGWNSNQPQHF
J: TRBJ1-5; V: TRBV27; CDR3: CASSPGDRSNQPQHF
J: TRBJ2-3; V: TRBV7-9; CDR3: CASIAGEVADTQYF
J: TRBJ2-1; V: TRBV11-2; CDR3: CASSLEVGSSYNEQFF
J: TRBJ1-2; V: TRBV7-8; CDR3: CASSLAASGRGYTF